This T cell receptor (beta chain) was observed in a study of blood T cell repertoires in COVID-19. Study overall: Spain, Italy and the United States supplied samples that represented acute and convalescent COVID-19. T cells, B-cell-depleted T cells, or PBMCs provided the cDNA or gDNA that served as material.

The protocol was immunoSEQ multiplex PCR, while the TCRdb copy is restricted to in-frame clones and leaves out a portion. Of a few hundred thousand clones listed, roughly 90% were seen once; the top ten hold more than 12%. The germline gives CDR1 SGHTA, CDR2 FQGTGA. V was clipped by 5 bases and J by 7 bases; unmatched bases: 8. The CDR3 sequence is 14 residues long. This study enrolled people aged 18 to 89 from around 26 US geographic areas. Shortly before study entry, within 2 weeks, exposed participants had met a COVID-19 case. The sample taken for sequencing was PBMCs or T cells enriched from blood (not recorded which). This chain joins TRBV7-3 and TRBJ1-2; 9 nucleotides match TRBD1. This sequence originates from a young man who had been exposed to COVID-19. The CDR3 is CASSEQGAGSGYTF. The CDR3 bases are TGTGCCAGCAGCGAACAGGGGGCGGGATCTGGCTACACCTTC.